The sequence of this T cell receptor beta chain was determined in a study of cytomegalovirus exposure and HLA in healthy donors. Study outcomes and limitations: It was reported that the classifier diagnosed cytomegalovirus status with high specificity and sensitivity in both the original and validation cohorts. While the bulk of TCR sequences proved rare, some public TCRs turned up in many donors. Productive status was seen about 87% or about 30% of the time for most TCR beta V segments in an earlier analysis.

The CDR3 is made up of 13 amino acids. The germline CDR1 and CDR2 sequences are MGHRA and YSYEKL. Trimming stripped 4 bases from V and 3 bases from J, with 9 bases between. This clone showed up just once. The target antigen is unknown. Nominal health characterized the donors when sampled, though unrecorded immune exposures were likely. PCR used 60 Vbeta primers and 13 Jbeta primers. Measured with immunoSEQ multiplex PCR; TCRdb has only the in-frame clones, and not every one. The repertoire holds some 100,000 clones, with 84% as singletons. V gene TRBV4-1 combines with J gene TRBJ1-2; the D gene is possibly TRBD1 (5 bases). Sequencing was carried out using PBMCs. This TCR came from a man between 18 and 29 years old in good health and CMV-seronegative. This chain's CDR3 is CASSREQDYGYTF. CDR3 coding DNA: TGCGCCAGCAGCCGAGAACAGGACTATGGCTACACCTTC.